This T cell receptor (beta chain) was sequenced for a study of patients and donors after allogeneic stem cell transplantation. TCRdb ran MiXCR on the RT-PCR reads and lists one entry per CDR3 protein. Of about 960,000 distinct CDR3 sequences in the sample, over 15% were seen once. V lost 8 bases and J 7 bases, leaving 9 bases between the germline ends. The CDR3 spans 10 residues. This sequence originates from a human donor who was either an allogeneic HSCT recipient or a stem cell or donor lymphocyte infusion donor (not recorded which). It is not recorded whose cells these are; they may come from a transplant donor. V gene TRBV12-3 or TRBV12-4 combines with J gene TRBJ2-7; possibly TRBD1 or TRBD2 for D (6 bases each). Material for sequencing was blood, either unsorted or a sorted T cell fraction (not recorded which). CDR3 sequence: CASGGGEQYF. The CDR3 nucleotides read TGTGCCAGCGGAGGGGGTGAGCAGTACTTC.